The sequence of this T cell receptor (beta chain) was determined in a study of prognosis after radiotherapy for stage I lung cancer. Study-wide background: Whereas twelve patients had adenocarcinoma, squamous cell carcinoma was the tumor in several.

There were about 6.3 milliliters of peripheral blood drawn at each of two time points. This clonotype was seen only once. TCR beta CDR3 was amplified from genomic DNA by two-round multiplex PCR. Primers (each specific to one TRBV or TRBJ gene) were used in first-round PCR. TCRdb fed the multiplex PCR reads into MiXCR, producing one record per CDR3 protein. The repertoire holds approximately 14,000 distinct CDR3 sequences, approximately 50% seen once, with roughly 40% in the top ten. The CDR3 has 15 residues. V lost 6 bases, J lost 5 bases, and 9 bases stayed unmatched. Here the sequenced sample was PBMCs, taken before or after stereotactic body radiation therapy (not recorded which). The TCR comes from a donor over 45 with non-small cell lung cancer. This chain uses TRBV12-3 or TRBV12-4 with TRBJ1-4; TRBD1 aligns across 7 bases. The DNA for the CDR3 is TGTGCCAGCAGCCGGGGGACAGTGCGGAATGAAAAACTGTTTTTT. Its translation is CASSRGTVRNEKLFF.